A selection of T cell receptor beta chains follows, all from one sample in a study of resident and recirculating memory T cells in vitiligo. Sequencing used immunoSEQ multiplex PCR; TCRdb keeps in-frame clones, though not all of them. Among about 76,000 clones listed, roughly nine tenths were seen once. The specimen was blood. The receptor source for this set is a male donor with vitiligo. CDR3s include the opening cysteine and the closing phenylalanine or tryptophan. A D gene is named only where the DNA matches it firmly. The size field is filled for only some rows; it gives once, few, many or a size class.

abundance	d_gene	v_gene	j_gene	CDR3aa	CDR3nt
.	TRBD1	TRBV6-6	TRBJ1-1	CASSYSPGQGSVAFF	TGTGCCAGCAGTTACAGTCCGGGACAGGGGTCGGTAGCTTTCTTT
.	.	TRBV4-1	TRBJ2-3	CASSQGTRGGHTDTQYF	TGCGCCAGCAGCCAAGGGACTAGAGGGGGGCACACAGATACGCAGTATTTT
.	TRBD2	TRBV18	TRBJ2-7	CASSPAGLAGTYEQYF	TGTGCCAGCTCACCCGCGGGACTAGCGGGAACCTACGAGCAGTACTTC
.	.	TRBV21-1	TRBJ2-6	CASSNPDRAGANVLTF	TGTGCCAGCAGCAACCCAGACAGGGCTGGGGCCAACGTCCTGACTTTC
.	.	TRBV27	TRBJ1-2	CASSLQGRGKGYTF	TGTGCCAGCAGTTTACAAGGAAGGGGAAAAGGCTACACCTTC
.	TRBD2	TRBV7-3	TRBJ2-1	CAKRRLAGGESRHNEQFF	TGTGCCAAACGAAGACTAGCGGGAGGAGAAAGTCGCCACAATGAGCAGTTCTTC
.	.	TRBV5-1	TRBJ1-2	CASSLDGTGLGYTF	TGCGCCAGCAGCTTGGACGGAACAGGGCTCGGCTACACCTTC
.	.	TRBV4-3	TRBJ1-2	CASSQGGEGYGYTF	TGCGCCAGCAGCCAGGGGGGGGAAGGGTATGGCTACACCTTC
.	TRBD1	TRBV28	TRBJ1-2	CASSPRQGPYGYTF	TGTGCCAGCAGTCCCCGACAGGGCCCCTATGGCTACACCTTC
.	TRBD2	TRBV2	TRBJ2-1	CASSPGTSGISYNEQFF	TGTGCCAGCAGTCCCGGGACTAGCGGGATTTCCTACAATGAGCAGTTCTTC
once	TRBD1	TRBV28	TRBJ2-7	CASSIGTGASYEQYF	TGTGCCAGCAGTATTGGGACAGGGGCATCCTACGAGCAGTACTTC
.	TRBD2	TRBV14	TRBJ2-1	CASSHPSGSYNEQFF	TGTGCCAGCAGCCATCCTAGCGGCTCCTACAATGAGCAGTTCTTC
.	TRBD1	TRBV6-1	TRBJ2-2	CASSGTGDTGELFF	TGTGCCAGCAGTGGTACAGGGGACACCGGGGAGCTGTTTTTT
once	TRBD2	TRBV11-3	TRBJ2-7	CASSSKTSGTALEQYF	TGTGCCAGCAGCTCTAAGACTAGCGGGACCGCCCTGGAGCAGTACTTC
.	TRBD2	TRBV7-2	TRBJ2-3	CASSLSPIAGGGDTQYF	TGTGCCAGCAGCTTAAGTCCGATAGCGGGGGGTGGCGATACGCAGTATTTT
.	.	TRBV27	TRBJ2-3	CASFGGFTDTQYF	TGTGCCAGCTTTGGCGGGTTCACAGATACGCAGTATTTT
few	.	TRBV30	TRBJ1-1	CAWEAGTEAFF	TGTGCCTGGGAGGCGGGCACTGAAGCTTTCTTT
.	TRBD2	TRBV18	TRBJ2-3	CASSPMVSGGTDTQYF	TGTGCCAGCTCACCGATGGTGAGCGGGGGCACAGATACGCAGTATTTT
.	TRBD1	TRBV10-3	TRBJ1-2	CAISPGQWAGGYTF	TGTGCCATCAGTCCGGGACAGTGGGCCGGGGGCTACACCTTC